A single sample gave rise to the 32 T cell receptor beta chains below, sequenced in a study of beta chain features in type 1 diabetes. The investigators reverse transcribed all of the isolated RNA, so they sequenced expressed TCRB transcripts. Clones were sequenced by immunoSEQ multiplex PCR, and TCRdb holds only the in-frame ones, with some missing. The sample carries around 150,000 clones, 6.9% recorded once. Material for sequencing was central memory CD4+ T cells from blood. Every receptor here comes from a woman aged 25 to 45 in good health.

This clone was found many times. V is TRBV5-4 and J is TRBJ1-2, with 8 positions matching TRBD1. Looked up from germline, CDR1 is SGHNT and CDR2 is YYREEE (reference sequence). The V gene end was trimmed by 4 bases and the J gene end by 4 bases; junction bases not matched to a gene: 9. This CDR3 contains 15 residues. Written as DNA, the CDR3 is TGTGCCAGCAGCCCCGGACAGGGCTCCATCTATGGCTACACCTTC. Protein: CASSPGQGSIYGYTF.

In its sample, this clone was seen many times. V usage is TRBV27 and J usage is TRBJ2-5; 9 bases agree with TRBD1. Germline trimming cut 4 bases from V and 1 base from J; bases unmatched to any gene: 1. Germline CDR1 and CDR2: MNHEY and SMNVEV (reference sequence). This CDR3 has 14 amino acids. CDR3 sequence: CASSWDRAQETQYF. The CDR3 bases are TGTGCCAGCAGTTGGGACAGGGCCCAAGAGACCCAGTACTTC.

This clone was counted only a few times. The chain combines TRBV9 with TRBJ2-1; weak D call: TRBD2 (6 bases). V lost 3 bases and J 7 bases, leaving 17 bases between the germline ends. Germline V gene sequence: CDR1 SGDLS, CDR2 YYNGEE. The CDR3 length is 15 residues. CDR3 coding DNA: TGTGCCAGCAGCGCCCGGGACTGGGAAGGAAATGAGCAGTTCTTC. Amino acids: CASSARDWEGNEQFF.

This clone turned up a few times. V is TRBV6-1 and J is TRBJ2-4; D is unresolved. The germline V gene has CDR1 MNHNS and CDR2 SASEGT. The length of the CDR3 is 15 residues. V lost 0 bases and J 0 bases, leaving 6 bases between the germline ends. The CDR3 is CASSEALLAKNIQYF. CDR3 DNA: TGTGCCAGCAGTGAAGCACTTTTAGCCAAAAACATTCAGTACTTC.

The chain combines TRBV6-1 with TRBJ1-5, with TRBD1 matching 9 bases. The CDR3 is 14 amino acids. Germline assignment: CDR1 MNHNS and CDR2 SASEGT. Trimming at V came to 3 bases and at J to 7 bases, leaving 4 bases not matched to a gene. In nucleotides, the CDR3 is TGTGCCAGCAGTGATCGGGACAGGGAACAGCCCCAGCATTTT. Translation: CASSDRDREQPQHF.

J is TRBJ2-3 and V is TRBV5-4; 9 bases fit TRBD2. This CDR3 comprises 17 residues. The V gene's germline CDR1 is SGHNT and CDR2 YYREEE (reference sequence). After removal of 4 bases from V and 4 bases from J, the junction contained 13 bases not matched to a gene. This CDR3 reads CASSQDQLAGTSDTQYF. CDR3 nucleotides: TGTGCCAGCAGCCAAGATCAACTAGCGGGTACCTCAGATACGCAGTATTTT.

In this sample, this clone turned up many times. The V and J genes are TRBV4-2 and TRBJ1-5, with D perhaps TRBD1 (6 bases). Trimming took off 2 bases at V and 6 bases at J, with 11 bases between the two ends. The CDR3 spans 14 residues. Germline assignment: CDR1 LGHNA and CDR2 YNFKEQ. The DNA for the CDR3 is TGTGCCAGCAGCCAACTACAGGGCGGTCAGCCCCAGCATTTT. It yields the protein CASSQLQGGQPQHF.

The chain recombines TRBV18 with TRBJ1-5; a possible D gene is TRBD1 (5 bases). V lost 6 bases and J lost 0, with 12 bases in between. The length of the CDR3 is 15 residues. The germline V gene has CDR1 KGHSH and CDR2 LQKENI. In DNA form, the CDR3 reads TGTGCCAGCTCGCGGGACGCATATAGCAATCAGCCCCAGCATTTT. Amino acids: CASSRDAYSNQPQHF.

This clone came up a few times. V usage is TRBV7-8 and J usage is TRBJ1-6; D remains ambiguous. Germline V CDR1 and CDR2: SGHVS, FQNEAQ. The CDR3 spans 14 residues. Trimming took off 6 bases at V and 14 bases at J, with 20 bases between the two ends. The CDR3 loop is CASRSLGQSKSLHF. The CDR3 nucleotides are TGTGCCAGCAGATCCCTTGGCCAGTCGAAGTCCCTCCACTTT. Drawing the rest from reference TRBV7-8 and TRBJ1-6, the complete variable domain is GAGVSQSPRYKVAKRGQDVALRCDPISGHVSLFWYQQALGQGPEFLTYFQNEAQLDKSGLPSDRFFAERPEGSVSTLKIQRTQQEDSAVYLCASRSLGQSKSLHFGNGTRLTVT.

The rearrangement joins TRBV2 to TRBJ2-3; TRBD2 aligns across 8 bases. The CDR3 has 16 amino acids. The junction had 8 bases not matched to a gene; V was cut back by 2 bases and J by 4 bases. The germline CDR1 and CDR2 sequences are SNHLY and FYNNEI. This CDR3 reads CASSERIAGGADTQYF. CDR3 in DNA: TGTGCCAGCAGTGAACGGATTGCGGGAGGCGCAGATACGCAGTATTTT.

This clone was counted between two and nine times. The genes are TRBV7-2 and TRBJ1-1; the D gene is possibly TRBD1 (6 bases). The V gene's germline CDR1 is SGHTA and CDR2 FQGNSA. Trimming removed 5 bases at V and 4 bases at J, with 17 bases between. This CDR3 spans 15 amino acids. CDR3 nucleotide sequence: TGTGCCAGCAGCATAACAGGGTGGGGCGGCACTGAAGCTTTCTTT. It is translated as CASSITGWGGTEAFF.

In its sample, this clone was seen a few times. The CDR3 protein is CASSVRDRKKYSNQPQHF. The CDR3 nucleotides are TGTGCCAGCAGCGTCCGGGACAGGAAGAAATATAGCAATCAGCCCCAGCATTTT. The chain employs TRBV5-6 and TRBJ1-5, with 8 positions matching TRBD1. Germline values: CDR1 SGHDT, CDR2 YYEEEE. V lost 4 bases, J lost 0 bases, and 12 bases stayed unmatched. This CDR3 has 18 residues.

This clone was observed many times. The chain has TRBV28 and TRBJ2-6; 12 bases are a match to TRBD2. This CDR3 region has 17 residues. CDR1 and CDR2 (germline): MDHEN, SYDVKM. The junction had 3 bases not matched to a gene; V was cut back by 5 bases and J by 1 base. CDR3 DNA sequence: TGTGCCAGCAGTGTTCTAGCGGGAGGGTCTGGGGCCAACGTCCTGACTTTC. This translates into CASSVLAGGSGANVLTF.

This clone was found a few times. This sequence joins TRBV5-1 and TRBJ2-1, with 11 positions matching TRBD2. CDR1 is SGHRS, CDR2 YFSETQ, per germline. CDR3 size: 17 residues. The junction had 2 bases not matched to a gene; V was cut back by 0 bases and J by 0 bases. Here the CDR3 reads CASSLGLAGSSYNEQFF. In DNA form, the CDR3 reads TGCGCCAGCAGCTTGGGACTAGCGGGATCCTCCTACAATGAGCAGTTCTTC.

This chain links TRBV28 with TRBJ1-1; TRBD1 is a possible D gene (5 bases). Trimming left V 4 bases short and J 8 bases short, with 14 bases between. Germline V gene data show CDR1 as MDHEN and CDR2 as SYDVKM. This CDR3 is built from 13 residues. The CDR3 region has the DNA TGTGCCAGCAGTTCATCTGGACACGTCGAAGCTTTCTTT. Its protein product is CASSSSGHVEAFF. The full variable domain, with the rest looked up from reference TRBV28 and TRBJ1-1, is DVKVTQSSRYLVKRTGEKVFLECVQDMDHENMFWYRQDPGLGLRLIYFSYDVKMKEKGDIPEGYSVSREKKERFSLILESASTNQTSMYLCASSSSGHVEAFFGQGTRLTVV.

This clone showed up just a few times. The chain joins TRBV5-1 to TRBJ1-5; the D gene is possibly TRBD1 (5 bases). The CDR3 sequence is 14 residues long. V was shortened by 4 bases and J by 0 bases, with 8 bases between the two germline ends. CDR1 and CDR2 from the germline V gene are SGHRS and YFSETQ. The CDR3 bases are TGCGCCAGCAGCCAAGGGGATAGCAATCAGCCCCAGCATTTT. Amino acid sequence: CASSQGDSNQPQHF.

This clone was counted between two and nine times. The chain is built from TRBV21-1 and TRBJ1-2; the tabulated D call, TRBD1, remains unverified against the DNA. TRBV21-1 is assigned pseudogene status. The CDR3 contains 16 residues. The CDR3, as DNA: TGTGCCAGCAGCAAAGCGCCCCCGGGACAGGGCCCTGGCTACACCTTC. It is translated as CASSKAPPGQGPGYTF.

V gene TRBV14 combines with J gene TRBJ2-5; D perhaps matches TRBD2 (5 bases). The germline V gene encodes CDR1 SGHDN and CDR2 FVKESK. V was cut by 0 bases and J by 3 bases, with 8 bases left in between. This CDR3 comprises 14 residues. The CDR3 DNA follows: TGTGCCAGCAGCCAAGATTACGGGAAAGAGACCCAGTACTTC. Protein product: CASSQDYGKETQYF.

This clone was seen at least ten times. CDR3 DNA sequence: TGTGCCAGCAGTTCAGGACTACGCAGCAATCAGCCCCAGCATTTT. Translated, it gives CASSSGLRSNQPQHF. J is TRBJ1-5 and V is TRBV28; no clear D. Trimming removed 4 bases at V and 1 base at J, with 11 bases between. CDR3 length: 15 amino acids. Looked up from germline, CDR1 is MDHEN and CDR2 is SYDVKM.

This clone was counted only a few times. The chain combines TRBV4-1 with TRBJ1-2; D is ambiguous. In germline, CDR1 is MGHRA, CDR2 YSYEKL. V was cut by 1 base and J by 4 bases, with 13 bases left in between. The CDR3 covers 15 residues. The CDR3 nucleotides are TGCGCCAGCAGCCAAGCTGAACAGCCCTCCTATGGCTACACCTTC. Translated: CASSQAEQPSYGYTF.

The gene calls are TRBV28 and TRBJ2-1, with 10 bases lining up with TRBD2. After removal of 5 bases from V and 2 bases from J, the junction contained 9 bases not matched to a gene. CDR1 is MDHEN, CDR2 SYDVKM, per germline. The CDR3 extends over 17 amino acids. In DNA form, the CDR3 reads TGTGCCAGCAGTCCGTCACCCACTAGCGGGACCTACAATGAGCAGTTCTTC. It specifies CASSPSPTSGTYNEQFF.

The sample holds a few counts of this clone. CDR3 in DNA: TGTGCCAGCTCACCACCGAGTCTAGACAGGGGGTCCCCCTCCTACGAGCAGTACTTC. It codes for CASSPPSLDRGSPSYEQYF. The V and J genes are TRBV18 and TRBJ2-7; 9 positions agree with TRBD1. Germline assignment: CDR1 KGHSH and CDR2 LQKENI. V was pared by 0 bases and J by 0 bases, with 12 bases of the junction left unmatched. This CDR3 has 19 amino acids.

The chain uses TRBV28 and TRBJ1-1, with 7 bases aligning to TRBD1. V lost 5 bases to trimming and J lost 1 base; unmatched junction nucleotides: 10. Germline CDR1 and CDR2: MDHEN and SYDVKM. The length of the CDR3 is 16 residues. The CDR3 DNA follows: TGTGCCAGCAGTATACGACAGGGCCTTGCGAACACTGAAGCTTTCTTT. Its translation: CASSIRQGLANTEAFF.

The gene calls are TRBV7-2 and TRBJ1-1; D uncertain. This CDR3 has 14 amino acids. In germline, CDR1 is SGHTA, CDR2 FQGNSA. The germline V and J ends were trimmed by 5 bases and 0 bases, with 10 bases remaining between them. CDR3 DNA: TGTGCCAGCAGCCGCTCAGGAATGAACACTGAAGCTTTCTTT. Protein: CASSRSGMNTEAFF.

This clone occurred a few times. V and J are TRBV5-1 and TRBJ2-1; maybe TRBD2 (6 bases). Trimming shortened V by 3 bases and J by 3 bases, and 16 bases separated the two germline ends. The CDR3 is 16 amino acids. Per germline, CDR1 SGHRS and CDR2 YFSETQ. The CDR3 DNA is TGCGCCAGCAGCTCCACCCTGGACTATTACTACAATGAGCAGTTCTTC. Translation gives CASSSTLDYYYNEQFF.

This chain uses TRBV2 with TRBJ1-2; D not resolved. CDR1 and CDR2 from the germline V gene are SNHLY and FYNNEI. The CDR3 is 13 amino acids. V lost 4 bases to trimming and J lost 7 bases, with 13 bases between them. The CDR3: CASSGIGIAGYTF. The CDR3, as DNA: TGTGCCAGCAGTGGGATCGGGATTGCTGGCTACACCTTC. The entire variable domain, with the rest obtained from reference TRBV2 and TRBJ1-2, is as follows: EPEVTQTPSHQVTQMGQEVILRCVPISNHLYFYWYRQILGQKVEFLVSFYNNEISEKSEIFDDQFSVERPDGSNFTLKIRSTKLEDSAMYFCASSGIGIAGYTFGSGTRLTVV.

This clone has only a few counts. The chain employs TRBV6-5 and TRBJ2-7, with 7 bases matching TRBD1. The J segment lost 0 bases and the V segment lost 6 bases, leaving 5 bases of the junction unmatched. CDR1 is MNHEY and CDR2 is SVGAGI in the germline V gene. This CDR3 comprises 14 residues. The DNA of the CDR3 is TGTGCCAGCAGCCTCGGGACAGCCTCCTACGAGCAGTACTTC. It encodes CASSLGTASYEQYF.

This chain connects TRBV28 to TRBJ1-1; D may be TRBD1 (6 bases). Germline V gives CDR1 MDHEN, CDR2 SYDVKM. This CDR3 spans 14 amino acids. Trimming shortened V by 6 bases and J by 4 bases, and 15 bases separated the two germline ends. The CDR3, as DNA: TGTGCCAGCAGCAAAGGGGGGGATCTCACTGAAGCTTTCTTT. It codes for CASSKGGDLTEAFF.

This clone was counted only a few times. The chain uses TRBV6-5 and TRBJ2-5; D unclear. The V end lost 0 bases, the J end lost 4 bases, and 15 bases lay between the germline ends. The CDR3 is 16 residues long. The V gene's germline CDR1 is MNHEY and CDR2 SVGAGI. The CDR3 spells CASSYSKPRLGETQYF. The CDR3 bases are TGTGCCAGCAGTTACTCGAAGCCTAGACTTGGAGAGACCCAGTACTTC.

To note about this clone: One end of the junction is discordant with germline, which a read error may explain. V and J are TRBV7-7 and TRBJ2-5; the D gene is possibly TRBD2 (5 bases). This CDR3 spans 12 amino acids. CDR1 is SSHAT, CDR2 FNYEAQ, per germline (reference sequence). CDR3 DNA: TGTGCTAGCAGCTTAGCGCGGGAGACCCAGTACTTC. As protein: CASSLARETQYF. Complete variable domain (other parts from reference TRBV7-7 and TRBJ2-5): GAGVSQSPRYKVTKRGQDVTLRCDPISSHATLYWYQQALGQGPEFLTYFNYEAQPDKSGLPSDRFSAERPEGSISTLTIQRTEQRDSAMYRCASSLARETQYFGPGTRLLVL.

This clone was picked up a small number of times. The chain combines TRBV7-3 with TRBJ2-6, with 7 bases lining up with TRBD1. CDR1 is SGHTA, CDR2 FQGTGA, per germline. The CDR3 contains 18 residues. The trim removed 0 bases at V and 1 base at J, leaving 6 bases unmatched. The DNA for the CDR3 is TGTGCCAGCAGCTTAACCCCCGTGACAGGGTCTGGGGCCAACGTCCTGACTTTC. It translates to CASSLTPVTGSGANVLTF.

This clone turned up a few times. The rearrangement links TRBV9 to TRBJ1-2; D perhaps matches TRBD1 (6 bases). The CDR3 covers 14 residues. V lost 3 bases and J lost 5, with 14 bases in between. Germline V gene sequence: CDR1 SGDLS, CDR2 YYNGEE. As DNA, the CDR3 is TGTGCCAGCAGCGGAACAGGGTGGCAGTATGGCTACACCTTC. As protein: CASSGTGWQYGYTF.